This T cell receptor (beta chain) was documented in a study of spatial heterogeneity in lung cancer. Overall study: Compared with alpha-chain sequences, beta-chain sequences were consistently detected in greater numbers.

Concerning this clonotype: Its cognate antigen is unknown.

Broader study findings: Blood showed ubiquitous tumor TCRs more often at resection than at routine follow-up.

The CDR3 runs 15 residues. V was clipped by 2 bases and J by 1 base; unmatched bases: 3. CDR1 is SGHNT, CDR2 YYREEE, per germline (reference sequence). Described time point: sample taken at primary tumor resection. Donation came from roughly 72 patients with untreated early-stage non-small cell lung cancer. The sequenced material consisted of unsorted whole RNA from tumor, nontumor lung or frozen PBMC. MiXCR was run by TCRdb on the 5' RACE reads, yielding one entry per CDR3 protein. The top ten hold over 8.5% of the sample, which has about 48,000 distinct CDR3 sequences, approximately 5% seen once. The rearrangement links TRBV5-4 to TRBJ2-7, with 10 nucleotides matching TRBD2. The sequenced sample was PBMCs, obtained at surgery. This clonotype was obtained from a male donor with early-stage non-small cell lung cancer. The CDR3 spells CASSLGTSASYEQYF. The CDR3 DNA follows: TGTGCCAGCAGCTTAGGGACTAGCGCTTCCTACGAGCAGTACTTC.